The rows below give T cell receptor beta chains drawn from one sample of a study of blood T cells in healthy people across ages. TCRdb re-called the 5' RACE reads with MiXCR, one entry per CDR3 protein. The sample consists of about 1.7 million distinct CDR3 sequences, over 25% of them appearing once. The sequencing input was blood. These receptors originate from a woman in her twenties or thirties in good health. The conserved cysteine and the conserved F or W are not part of the CDR3 here. The order of the fields is D gene, J gene, V gene, CDR3 protein. A D gene is named only where the DNA matches it firmly.

NA TRBJ1-5 TRBV12-3/TRBV12-4 ASSSRGRPQH
NA TRBJ1-4 TRBV5-4 ASSLETAQDEKLF
NA TRBJ2-3 TRBV6-5 ASRGELQY
TRBD2 TRBJ2-3 TRBV4-2 ASSQEGRRGTDTQY
NA TRBJ2-1 TRBV29-1 SESQTGSSEQF
NA TRBJ2-2 TRBV5-1 ASTRDNLPGELF
NA TRBJ2-3 TRBV20-1 SAGSGTSTDTQY
NA TRBJ2-3 TRBV5-1 ASRRILQTDTQY
NA TRBJ2-4 TRBV29-1 SVADREANIQY
NA TRBJ2-3 TRBV12-3/TRBV12-4 TGSPGLALSTDTQY
NA TRBJ1-1 TRBV7-6 ASSPRTLTEINTVAF
NA TRBJ2-7 TRBV20-1 SATPGHRYEQY
NA TRBJ2-5 TRBV5-1 DSSWAQETQY
NA TRBJ1-5 TRBV20-1 SARDFDGNQPQH
TRBD1 TRBJ2-1 TRBV7-2 ASSFPGQIPDEQF
TRBD2 TRBJ2-1 TRBV5-1 ASSLAGAGVYNEQF
NA TRBJ2-1 TRBV19 ASSTQRRSYNEQF
NA TRBJ2-1 TRBV6-6 ASSSWRNNEQF
TRBD2 TRBJ2-3 TRBV12-3/TRBV12-4 ASRKTSGTQY
TRBD1 TRBJ2-1 TRBV2 ASTRQGSHNEQF
TRBD2 TRBJ2-7 TRBV6-5 ASSRRLAGHYEQY
TRBD1 TRBJ2-6 TRBV3-1 ASSQDLGGLTGANVLT
NA TRBJ1-4 TRBV5-1 ASSLAPGQVQLF
NA TRBJ2-1 TRBV6-5 TSSRTATNEQF